Listed below are T cell receptor beta chains from one sample, sequenced in a study of CD8 T cells in Susac syndrome. A single record per CDR3 protein comes from TCRdb applying MiXCR to the immunoSEQ multiplex PCR reads. This sample carries 71,000 or so distinct CDR3 sequences, 85% to 95% of them seen once, and the ten largest clones take less than 0.19%. Specimen: CD4+ T cells from PBMCs. The receptors here all came from a human donor with Susac syndrome. The CDR3 runs from the conserved cysteine through the conserved F or W. Fields, in order: clone size, D gene, V gene, J gene, CDR3 DNA, CDR3 protein. A D gene is named only where the DNA matches it firmly. The size of a clone is reported for some rows only, either as once, few or many, or as a class for expanded clones.

abundance: -; d_gene: -; v_gene: TRBV28; j_gene: TRBJ2-7; CDR3nt: TGTGCCAGCAGCATCTCCGTTTACGAGCAGTACTTC; CDR3aa: CASSISVYEQYF
abundance: -; d_gene: TRBD2; v_gene: TRBV20-1; j_gene: TRBJ2-7; CDR3nt: TGCAGTGCTAGAACCCCTGGCGCACTCAGCGGGGGGGCCAACGAGCAGTACTTC; CDR3aa: CSARTPGALSGGANEQYF
abundance: -; d_gene: TRBD1; v_gene: TRBV7-3; j_gene: TRBJ2-7; CDR3nt: TGTGCCAGCAGCCTAGGCGGGGCAGGGGGCAACGAGCAGTACTTC; CDR3aa: CASSLGGAGGNEQYF
abundance: once; d_gene: -; v_gene: TRBV14; j_gene: TRBJ2-4; CDR3nt: TGTGCCAGCAGCCGAGGGGGGTCCGCCAAAAACATTCAGTACTTC; CDR3aa: CASSRGGSAKNIQYF
abundance: -; d_gene: -; v_gene: TRBV3-1; j_gene: TRBJ2-7; CDR3nt: TGTGCCAGCAGCCAAGAGAGGGGGTTAGGCGAGCAGTACTTC; CDR3aa: CASSQERGLGEQYF
abundance: -; d_gene: TRBD1; v_gene: TRBV6-2/TRBV6-3; j_gene: TRBJ1-2; CDR3nt: TGTGCCAGCAGCTCCCGACTGGACAGGCCGGATGGCTACACCTTC; CDR3aa: CASSSRLDRPDGYTF
abundance: -; d_gene: -; v_gene: TRBV14; j_gene: TRBJ1-2; CDR3nt: TGTGCCAGCAGCCAATATCGGGACATCGTTGGCCGTGGCTACACCTTC; CDR3aa: CASSQYRDIVGRGYTF
abundance: -; d_gene: TRBD1; v_gene: TRBV7-2; j_gene: TRBJ2-2; CDR3nt: TGTGCCAGCAGCTTAGCCCCGGGACAGAGCACCGGGGAGCTGTTTTTT; CDR3aa: CASSLAPGQSTGELFF
abundance: -; d_gene: TRBD2; v_gene: TRBV7-2; j_gene: TRBJ2-7; CDR3nt: TGTGCCAGCAGCTTAGGACTAGCGAGCTACGAGCAGTACTTC; CDR3aa: CASSLGLASYEQYF
abundance: -; d_gene: -; v_gene: TRBV20-1; j_gene: TRBJ2-6; CDR3nt: TGCAGTGCCATTTCCCAGGACTCTGGGGCCAACGTCCTGACTTTC; CDR3aa: CSAISQDSGANVLTF
abundance: -; d_gene: TRBD2; v_gene: TRBV4-3; j_gene: TRBJ2-3; CDR3nt: TGCGCCAGCAGCCAAGTAACAGCGGGGGACGGGGCGATAACGCAGTATTTT; CDR3aa: CASSQVTAGDGAITQYF
abundance: -; d_gene: -; v_gene: TRBV20-1; j_gene: TRBJ1-1; CDR3nt: TGCAGTGCTAGATCGATTCTTGGGGGGACTGAAGCTTTCTTT; CDR3aa: CSARSILGGTEAFF
abundance: once; d_gene: -; v_gene: TRBV4-2; j_gene: TRBJ1-6; CDR3nt: TGTGCCAGCAGCCCTGGCGGCAGCTACATCGATTCACCCCTCCACTTT; CDR3aa: CASSPGGSYIDSPLHF
abundance: once; d_gene: -; v_gene: TRBV9; j_gene: TRBJ2-7; CDR3nt: TGTGCCAGCAGCGTAGATGCAGGGACGCTGGGTGGCTACGAGCAGTACTTC; CDR3aa: CASSVDAGTLGGYEQYF
abundance: -; d_gene: -; v_gene: TRBV30; j_gene: TRBJ1-6; CDR3nt: TGTGCCTGGAGTAAAAGTTGGCAGGCTTCAGGGAATTATAATTCACCCCTCCACTTT; CDR3aa: CAWSKSWQASGNYNSPLHF
abundance: once; d_gene: -; v_gene: TRBV7-2; j_gene: TRBJ1-2; CDR3nt: TGTGCCAGCAGTTCCCAGGGCGGCTGGTCGACTTCTTATGGCTACACCTTC; CDR3aa: CASSSQGGWSTSYGYTF
abundance: -; d_gene: -; v_gene: TRBV6-2/TRBV6-3; j_gene: TRBJ2-7; CDR3nt: TGTGCCAGCACCCTACGGGCAGCAGACTACGAGCAGTACTTC; CDR3aa: CASTLRAADYEQYF
abundance: -; d_gene: TRBD1; v_gene: TRBV7-2; j_gene: TRBJ1-5; CDR3nt: TGTGCCAGCAGCTTAGGGGACAGCGCCTATCAGCCCCAGCATTTT; CDR3aa: CASSLGDSAYQPQHF
abundance: -; d_gene: -; v_gene: TRBV19; j_gene: TRBJ2-3; CDR3nt: TGTGCCAGCTCAGAAGGAAGAACGCAGTATTTT; CDR3aa: CASSEGRTQYF